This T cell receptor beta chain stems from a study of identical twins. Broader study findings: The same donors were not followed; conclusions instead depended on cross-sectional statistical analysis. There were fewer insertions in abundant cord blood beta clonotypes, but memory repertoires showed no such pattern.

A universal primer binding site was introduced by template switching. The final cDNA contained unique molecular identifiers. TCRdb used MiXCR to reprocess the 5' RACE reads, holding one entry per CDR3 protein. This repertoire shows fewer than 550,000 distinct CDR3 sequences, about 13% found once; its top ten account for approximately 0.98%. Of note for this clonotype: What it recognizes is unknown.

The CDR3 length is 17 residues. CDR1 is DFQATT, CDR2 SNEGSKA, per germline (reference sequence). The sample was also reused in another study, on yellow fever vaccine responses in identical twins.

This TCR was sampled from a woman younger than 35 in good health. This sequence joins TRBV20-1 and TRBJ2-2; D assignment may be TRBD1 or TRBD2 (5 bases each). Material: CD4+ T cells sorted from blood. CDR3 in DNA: TGCTGCGCTATACGGCCAGCAGGGAGCCTTCTCACCGGGGAGCTGTTTTTT. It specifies CCAIRPAGSLLTGELFF.